The clone carrying this T cell receptor (beta chain) was counted ten times or more. In germline, CDR1 is MDHEN, CDR2 SYDVKM. Trimming cost V 3 bases and J 7 bases, with 7 bases left between them. This CDR3 has 12 amino acids. Each CDR3 protein is one row after TCRdb ran MiXCR on the RT-PCR reads. Here the sample spans more than 25,000 distinct CDR3 sequences, about 8% being singletons. These data belong to a study of patients and donors after allogeneic stem cell transplantation. Sequences were obtained from blood, either unsorted or a sorted T cell fraction (not recorded which). This chain joins TRBV28 and TRBJ2-4; D uncertain. The sequence derives from a human donor who was either an allogeneic HSCT recipient or a stem cell or donor lymphocyte infusion donor (not recorded which). It is not recorded whose cells these are; they may come from a transplant donor. The CDR3 loop is CASSFVWNIQYF. The CDR3 nucleotides are TGTGCCAGCAGTTTTGTGTGGAACATTCAGTACTTC.